Described below is a single T cell receptor beta chain sequence and its context. The data originate from a study of identical twins. One entry per CDR3 protein, called by TCRdb with MiXCR from the 5' RACE reads. The table lists just under 550,000 distinct CDR3 sequences, 12% to 15% of them singletons, with 0.44% in the top ten. Trimming left V 7 bases short and J 4 bases short, with 22 bases between. Germline V gives CDR1 MDHEN, CDR2 SYDVKM. The CDR3 spans 16 residues. This same sample was also part of a study on yellow fever vaccine responses in identical twins.

This chain uses TRBV28 with TRBJ2-5; tentative D call: TRBD2 (7 bases). Sample: CD4+ T cells sorted from blood. The sequence was obtained from a woman under 30 in good health. CDR3 nucleotides: TGTGCCAGCACCCCGGTCAGGGGAGGGGTGACAGAGACCCAGTACTTC. Protein: CASTPVRGGVTETQYF.